This T cell receptor (beta chain) originates from a study of cytomegalovirus exposure and HLA in healthy donors. Study information: The same platform was used for the 120 validation repertoires and the roughly 600 first-cohort repertoires, a later analysis reported. Overall study findings and caveats: For cytomegalovirus status, the classifier reportedly gave diagnoses with high specificity and sensitivity.

This clone was counted many times. Its antigen remains unknown. Germline CDR1 SGHAT, CDR2 FQDESV (reference sequence). The V gene lost 0 bases and the J gene lost 0 bases, with 9 bases spanning the gap. This CDR3 has 16 residues. Measured with immunoSEQ multiplex PCR; TCRdb has only the in-frame clones, and not every one. The repertoire includes some 140,000 clones, just under 90% of them detected once, and about 6.4% sits in the top ten. From the 120-subject validation cohort, which was separate from the approximately 670-subject first cohort, the donors were drawn. The V and J genes are TRBV11-1 and TRBJ1-3; D not certain. The sequence was obtained from a woman in her twenties or thirties in good health and CMV-seropositive. Source material: PBMCs. The CDR3 DNA follows: TGTGCCAGCAGCTTAGCCGCCGGGAGCTCTGGAAACACCATATATTTT. Its translation is CASSLAAGSSGNTIYF.